Sequencing of this T cell receptor (beta chain) was carried out in a study of Graves' ophthalmopathy and Graves' hyperthyroidism (dated by TCRdb to the late 2010s). About the study as a whole: Hyperthyroidism was defined as stable when no progression to ophthalmopathy occurred within 18 months of follow-up. An independent validation cohort comprised under 20 hyperthyroidism patients and 15 to 17 patients who later progressed from hyperthyroidism to ophthalmopathy. A discovery set of 100 or so patients (43 ophthalmopathy, 55 to 60 stable hyperthyroidism) was enrolled to explore V-J signatures distinguishing ophthalmopathy from hyperthyroidism. Following sampling, methimazole starting at 30 mg daily was administered to hyperthyroidism patients, and high-dose intravenous methylprednisolone was administered to ophthalmopathy patients. To tell Graves' ophthalmopathy apart from Graves' hyperthyroidism, and to predict which patients would progress to ophthalmopathy, the study relied on TCR beta repertoire signatures. T-cell repertoires of thyroid tissue and blood were compared in about six hyperthyroidism patients. In total, 135 blood samples were TCR-sequenced: some 43 ophthalmopathy, 75 hyperthyroidism and about 17 hyperthyroidism-to-ophthalmopathy patients.

This clonotype was counted at least ten times. It lacks a known antigen. Qualities for individual bases were not recorded, and no much larger clone is one base off. Per the germline V gene, SQVTM is the CDR1 and ANQGSEA is the CDR2. Counted from cysteine to phenylalanine, this CDR3 has 13 amino acids. The entry retains the CDR3 DNA only, 39 bases that are in frame from base 1. V and J are trimmed by 7 bases and 4 bases, and the gene matches miss 8 bases of the junction. General conclusions and limits of the study: Most of the expanded thyroid clonotypes with a frequency above 0.001 were also detected in blood, and it was suggested that the thyroid immune response may be reflected by blood repertoires. In validation, the model predicted ophthalmopathy progression with about 71% sensitivity and approximately 78% specificity; some 13 predicted patients were CT-confirmed with GO in a median of around 6 months. The 13-signature model separated ophthalmopathy from stable hyperthyroidism with approximately 88% sensitivity and 81.08% specificity in cross-validation, and 80%/75% in the test set. No statistical method was used to set the sample size in advance, and the investigators knew which group each participant was assigned to.

For repertoire sequencing, the TCR beta CDR3 regions were amplified from RNA transcripts. The first round was an RT-PCR using HTBI primers with the Qiagen OneStep RT-PCR kit, and this first round was followed by a second-round multiplex PCR, then size selection and purification. Libraries were sequenced paired-end with 100 bp reads on an Illumina HiSeq2000. For the original study's pipeline: SOAPnuke was used for read processing, and reads with adapters, uncalled bases, a mean Phred below 15, or no exact constant-primer or identifier match were discarded. COPE v1.2.5 was used to merge high-quality paired reads. Clonotypes were defined as unique nucleotide sequences and were aligned to IMGT TRB V, D and J references using MiTCR v1.1. The analysis was limited to V-J combinations with a frequency above 0.0001, which together covered approximately 99% of repertoires. A TCR clonal expansion and chaos score per V-J combination was defined as the ratio of F50 clonal expansion to chaos observed in the TCRdist matrix. Welch's t-statistics and random forest were used to narrow the features down to approximately 13 V-J combinations, which were then fed into a naive Bayes classifier. The similarity between thyroid and blood repertoires was quantified using the Morisita-Horn index. Using fastp at Q25 and MiXCR, TCRdb reprocessed the public reads and kept productive beta chains. Entries are consolidated by CDR3 protein sequence, retaining the most common genes and DNA. TCRdb assigned the V and J calls; the authors' analysis was not used. The sample table shows some 1.1 million distinct CDR3 sequences, and 35% to 40% are seen once. Of the sample, 8.5% to 14% is held by the ten largest clones.

Hyperthyroidism patients were newly diagnosed, with disease duration under 2 months, and aged 18 to 65 years. Patients with other autoimmune diseases, uncontrolled infections, pregnancy or lactation were excluded. Diagnosis was based on clinical symptoms, serum thyroxine, TRAb, thyroid ultrasound and orbital computed tomography. Trizol reagent was used to extract the total RNA, and its quality was then checked on an Agilent 2100 Bioanalyzer. The specimen was peripheral blood or thyroid tissue (not recorded which). The receptor's source is an adult man with Graves' hyperthyroidism. The rearranged segments are TRBV29-1 and TRBJ2-7, and TRBD1 aligns with 9 junction nucleotides. The DNA sequence is given as TGCAGCGCTCGGACAGGGGATAGGTACGAGCAGTACTTC. It is translated as CSARTGDRYEQYF.